The rows below give T cell receptor beta chains drawn from one sample of a study of blood T cell repertoires in COVID-19. Measured with immunoSEQ multiplex PCR; TCRdb has only the in-frame clones, and not every one. The sample has around 310,000 clones, approximately 89% seen once. Sequencing input: PBMCs or T cells enriched from blood (not recorded which). Receptors were obtained from a woman aged 25-40 years who had recovered from COVID-19. CDR3s include the opening cysteine and the closing phenylalanine or tryptophan. The D gene is left open where the match is weak. Size is omitted from some rows. Given values are once, few, many or a class for expanded clones.

d_gene	v_gene	j_gene	abundance	CDR3nt	CDR3aa
-	TRBV29-1	TRBJ2-2	-	TGCAGCGTTGGCGCGGACGGGGGAGGTACCGGGGAGCTGTTTTTT	CSVGADGGGTGELFF
TRBD2	TRBV29-1	TRBJ2-6	-	TGCAGCGTTGCGAGCCTAGCGGGAGCTGGGGCCAACGTCCTGACTTTC	CSVASLAGAGANVLTF
-	TRBV5-1	TRBJ2-1	-	TGCGCCAGCAGAAGAAACCCGCGTGAGGATCCCCCCGATGAGCAGTTCTTC	CASRRNPREDPPDEQFF
TRBD1	TRBV18	TRBJ1-1	-	TGTGCCAGCTCACCTTCACGACAACCGACAGGGGTCGGCTTGGGGACTGAAGCTTTCTTT	CASSPSRQPTGVGLGTEAFF
TRBD2	TRBV5-1	TRBJ2-3	-	TGCGCCAGCAGCTTGACCAGCGGGATATCAGATACGCAGTATTTT	CASSLTSGISDTQYF
TRBD1	TRBV11-3	TRBJ2-2	-	TGTGCCAGCAGTCCTCGGTCGGGGACAGGGCCCGGGGAGCTGTTTTTT	CASSPRSGTGPGELFF
-	TRBV4-2	TRBJ2-1	once	TGTGCCAGCAGCCAAGATAGCTTTTTATTCAATGAGCAGTTCTTC	CASSQDSFLFNEQFF
-	TRBV5-6	TRBJ1-6	-	TGTGCCAGCACGAAACAGGGCCTGAGTAATTCACCCCTCCACTTT	CASTKQGLSNSPLHF
-	TRBV7-3	TRBJ2-3	-	TGTGCCAGCAGCTTAACAGGCGGACACACAGATACGCAGTATTTT	CASSLTGGHTDTQYF
TRBD2	TRBV5-1	TRBJ2-4	-	TGCGCCAGCAGCTTGGGACTAGCGGGAGCGGGTCCAAGAAACATTCAGTACTTC	CASSLGLAGAGPRNIQYF
-	TRBV5-1	TRBJ2-1	-	TGCGCCAGCAGCTTGGGTACAGCCCAATCCTACAATGAGCAGTTCTTC	CASSLGTAQSYNEQFF
TRBD1	TRBV3-1/TRBV3-2	TRBJ1-2	-	TGTGCCAGCAGCGAGAGACAGGGGCCCAACTATGGCTACACCTTC	CASSERQGPNYGYTF
-	TRBV18	TRBJ1-4	-	TGTGCCAGCTCCCCCGTTGCAGGGGTCACTAATGAAAAACTGTTTTTT	CASSPVAGVTNEKLFF
-	TRBV5-1	TRBJ2-3	-	TGCGCCAGCGGGGGGTACTCGTCCGACACAGATACGCAGTATTTT	CASGGYSSDTDTQYF
TRBD1	TRBV6-5	TRBJ2-1	-	TGTGCCAGCAGTCTGGGACAGGGCTATGAGCAGTTCTTC	CASSLGQGYEQFF
-	TRBV6-5	TRBJ2-2	-	TGTGCCAGCAGTTATTGGTCAGGGCCCGGGGAGCTGTTTTTT	CASSYWSGPGELFF
-	TRBV6-5	TRBJ1-1	-	TGTGCCAGCAGTTCATCTAAAGTGTTTGAAGCTTTCTTT	CASSSSKVFEAFF
TRBD1	TRBV2	TRBJ1-1	-	TGTGCCAGCAGATGGACAGGGAACACTGAAGCTTTCTTT	CASRWTGNTEAFF
-	TRBV11-2	TRBJ2-7	-	TGTGCCAGCAGCCGATCTCAGGCTCTCTACGAGCAGTACTTC	CASSRSQALYEQYF
TRBD2	TRBV18	TRBJ2-7	-	TGTGCCAGCTCACCACCACAGACTAGCCTCCGGGGTGAGCAGTACTTC	CASSPPQTSLRGEQYF
-	TRBV29-1	TRBJ1-5	-	TGCAGCGGACAGCAAACCCGACTGGGTCAGCCCCAGCATTTT	CSGQQTRLGQPQHF
TRBD1	TRBV30	TRBJ1-3	-	TGTGCCTGGAGGCAACAGGGGGCTGATGGAAACACCATATATTTT	CAWRQQGADGNTIYF
-	TRBV5-5	TRBJ2-5	-	TGTGCCAGCAGCTCACAGGGTTGGGAGACCCAGTACTTC	CASSSQGWETQYF
TRBD1	TRBV18	TRBJ2-7	-	TGTTTGGAGACAGGGAACCGCTACGAGCAGTACTTC	CLETGNRYEQYF
TRBD2	TRBV5-4	TRBJ2-1	-	TGTGCCAGCAGCCCGGGGGGACTAGCGGAGCAATACAATGAGCAGTTCTTC	CASSPGGLAEQYNEQFF
-	TRBV18	TRBJ2-7	-	TGTGCCAGCTCACCGGTAGCCGCAGGGGCCTACCACGAGCAGTACTTC	CASSPVAAGAYHEQYF
-	TRBV30	TRBJ1-1	-	TGTGCCTGGGAGAGGCAGTTGAACACTGAAGCTTTCTTT	CAWERQLNTEAFF
-	TRBV3-1/TRBV3-2	TRBJ1-2	-	TGTGCCAGCAGCCCCACAGGGTCCGGGTATGGCTACACCTTC	CASSPTGSGYGYTF
-	TRBV5-1	TRBJ2-7	-	TGCGCCAGCAGCTCATACAGGACCCCCTACGAGCAGTACTTC	CASSSYRTPYEQYF
TRBD1	TRBV29-1	TRBJ2-1	-	TGCAGCGTTAATAGACAGGGGGCGTCAAGCTCCTACAATGAGCAGTTCTTC	CSVNRQGASSSYNEQFF
-	TRBV9	TRBJ1-1	-	TGTGCCAGCAGCGTAGATCAGGGGTTAGAGACTGAAGCTTTCTTT	CASSVDQGLETEAFF
TRBD1	TRBV9	TRBJ1-2	-	TGTGCCAGCAGCCCAGGGACAGGGGTTAGAGGCTACACCTTC	CASSPGTGVRGYTF
TRBD1	TRBV27	TRBJ1-4	-	TGTGCCAGCAGGCGGGACAGGGCCGAAAATGAAAAACTGTTTTTT	CASRRDRAENEKLFF
-	TRBV28	TRBJ2-5	-	TGTGCCAGCAGTCCCTCCTACTCTGCGGGACGAGAGACCCAGTACTTC	CASSPSYSAGRETQYF
-	TRBV18	TRBJ2-1	-	TGTGCCAGCCGTAATCTAGTTCTGTCCTACAATGAGCAGTTCTTC	CASRNLVLSYNEQFF
TRBD1	TRBV30	TRBJ2-1	-	TGTGCCCTAGACGGTCAGGGGGCCAATGAGCAGTTCTTC	CALDGQGANEQFF
TRBD1	TRBV5-1	TRBJ1-2	-	TGCGCCAGCAGCGAGGGACAGGGTGTCTATGGCTACACCTTC	CASSEGQGVYGYTF
TRBD1	TRBV24-1	TRBJ1-2	-	TGTGCCACCAGTGGCCCTGATATGGGGAAGGGGGCCTATGGCTACACCTTC	CATSGPDMGKGAYGYTF
-	TRBV5-1	TRBJ2-3	-	TGCGCCAGCAGCATTGGTCGGTCTCGAGTATGGGGCGCAGATACGCAGTATTTT	CASSIGRSRVWGADTQYF
TRBD2	TRBV27	TRBJ2-2	-	TGTGCCAGCAGTTTAGGGCCAGCGGGAGGATGGGGGGAGCTGTTTTTT	CASSLGPAGGWGELFF
TRBD1	TRBV6-5	TRBJ2-5	-	TGTGCCAGCAGTTACACGGGACAGGGTGGGGAGACCCAGTACTTC	CASSYTGQGGETQYF
-	TRBV6-5	TRBJ2-7	-	TGTGCCAGCAGCTATAACTACGAGCAGTACTTC	CASSYNYEQYF
TRBD2	TRBV5-1	TRBJ2-2	-	TGCGCCAGCAGCTTAAAACTAGCGCCCGGGGAGCTGTTTTTT	CASSLKLAPGELFF
TRBD1	TRBV5-8	TRBJ2-2	-	TGTGCCAGCAGCTACTTACGACAGGGGCGGACCGGGGAGCTGTTTTTT	CASSYLRQGRTGELFF
TRBD2	TRBV3-1/TRBV3-2	TRBJ2-3	-	TGTGCCAGCAGCCAAGTAGCGATCCGGGAGGGAGACCCTAGCACAGATACGCAGTATTTT	CASSQVAIREGDPSTDTQYF
TRBD1	TRBV5-1	TRBJ2-7	once	TGCGCCAGCAGCTTGCAGCCAGGGGGAATCTACGAGCAGTACTTC	CASSLQPGGIYEQYF
-	TRBV4-3	TRBJ1-4	-	TGCGCCAGCAGCCAAGATGGGGAGCACCCAACTAATGAAAAACTGTTTTTT	CASSQDGEHPTNEKLFF
-	TRBV27	TRBJ2-7	-	TGTGCCAGCAGTCTCCAGGCACCGGGACTCCTCGGGTCTTTCTACGAGCAGTACTTC	CASSLQAPGLLGSFYEQYF
-	TRBV15	TRBJ2-1	-	TGTGCCACCAGCAGAGATGGAGTGGCCGGGAATGAGCAGTTCTTC	CATSRDGVAGNEQFF
TRBD2	TRBV11-2	TRBJ2-1	-	TGTGCCAGCAGCCCCCTAGCGGGGGATTACAATGAGCAGTTCTTC	CASSPLAGDYNEQFF
-	TRBV5-4	TRBJ1-5	-	TGTGCCAGCAGCTTGGACTTGAGGGACACTAAGCATTTT	CASSLDLRDTKHF